These 14 T cell receptor beta chains were all obtained from the same sample, sequenced in a study of blood T cell repertoires in COVID-19. Clones were sequenced by immunoSEQ multiplex PCR, and TCRdb holds only the in-frame ones, with some missing. The sample lists over 150,000 clones, 70% to 90% occurring once. The sequenced sample was peripheral blood. The source of these receptors is a man aged 50 or older with active or convalescent COVID-19.

The chain combines TRBV30 with TRBJ1-4, with D unclear. The CDR3 consists of 14 residues. The ends were cut back, 3 bases at V and 9 bases at J, with 17 bases in the middle. Germline CDR1 reads GTSNPN; CDR2 reads SVGIG (reference sequence). CDR3 sequence: CAWRSDPPRQKLFF. CDR3 DNA: TGTGCCTGGAGATCGGATCCTCCCAGGCAAAAACTGTTTTTT. The whole variable domain, remainder taken from reference TRBV30 and TRBJ1-4, is SQTIHQWPATLVQPVGSPLSLECTVEGTSNPNLYWYRQAAGRGLQLLFYSVGIGQISSEVPQNLSASRPQDRQFILSSKKLLLSDSGFYLCAWRSDPPRQKLFFGSGTQLSVL.

This chain joins TRBV19 and TRBJ1-5; 10 bases match TRBD1. The CDR3 consists of 18 residues. The ends lost 6 bases at V and 3 bases at J; junction bases unmatched: 14. Looked up from germline, CDR1 is LNHDA and CDR2 is SQIVND (reference sequence). In DNA, the CDR3 is TGTGCCAGTAGGACCGGGACAGGGGTTAACGGGCCCAATCAGCCCCAGCATTTT. Amino acid sequence: CASRTGTGVNGPNQPQHF.

The chain employs TRBV23-1 and TRBJ2-3; 11 positions agree with TRBD2. TRBV23-1 is an ORF; its function is uncertain. V gave up 6 bases and J gave up 1 base; unmatched junction bases: 3. The CDR3 runs to 15 residues. The CDR3, as DNA: TGCGCCAGCAGCGGGACTAGCGGTTGCACAGATACGCAGTATTTT. Translating it yields CASSGTSGCTDTQYF.

The chain combines TRBV7-9 with TRBJ1-5, with TRBD1 matching over 8 bases. Germline lookup yields CDR1 SEHNR and CDR2 FQNEAQ (reference sequence). V shed 10 bases, J shed 5 bases, and the junction held 4 bases outside the gene matches. This CDR3 contains 12 residues. For the CDR3, the DNA is TGTGCCACCTCGACAGGGGATCAGCCCCAGCATTTT. This translates into CATSTGDQPQHF.

The rearrangement joins TRBV5-4 to TRBJ2-3; TRBD2 matches 14 bases. The CDR3 is made up of 18 amino acids. Trimming at V came to 4 bases and at J to 2 bases, leaving 9 bases not matched to a gene. Germline CDR1 SGHNT, CDR2 YYREEE (reference sequence). The CDR3 nucleotides read TGTGCCAGCAGCCTAGGGACTAGCGGGGGCCGGGACACAGATACGCAGTATTTT. Translation gives CASSLGTSGGRDTDTQYF.

J is TRBJ1-5 and V is TRBV7-9; 9 bases line up with TRBD1. Trimming cost V 5 bases and J 3 bases; bases outside gene matches: 5. The CDR3 is 15 amino acids. The germline gives CDR1 SEHNR, CDR2 FQNEAQ (reference sequence). CDR3 sequence reads: CASSAGTGINQPQHF. CDR3 in DNA: TGTGCCAGCAGCGCGGGGACAGGGATCAATCAGCCCCAGCATTTT.

The chain is built from TRBV30 and TRBJ1-1; no definite D call. Germline V gene lookup returns CDR1 GTSNPN and CDR2 SVGIG (reference sequence). The CDR3 totals 11 residues. V gave up 5 bases and J gave up 5 bases, with 9 bases separating them. The CDR3 sequence is CAWDGETEAFF. CDR3 coding DNA: TGTGCCTGGGACGGGGAGACTGAAGCTTTCTTT. Based on the CDR3 plus reference TRBV30 and TRBJ1-1, the full variable domain is SQTIHQWPATLVQPVGSPLSLECTVEGTSNPNLYWYRQAAGRGLQLLFYSVGIGQISSEVPQNLSASRPQDRQFILSSKKLLLSDSGFYLCAWDGETEAFFGQGTRLTVV.

The chain joins TRBV6-6 to TRBJ1-1, with a weak D call TRBD1 (5 bases). This CDR3 contains 14 residues. The V end lost 2 bases, the J end lost 7 bases, and 14 bases lay between the germline ends. In germline, CDR1 is MNHNY, CDR2 SVGAGI (reference sequence). As DNA, the CDR3 is TGTGCCAGCAGTTACGGGCAGGGATCCTTTGAAGCTTTCTTT. Protein sequence: CASSYGQGSFEAFF.

The J gene is TRBJ1-2, the V gene TRBV18; weak D call: TRBD1 (5 bases). Germline-derived CDR1 and CDR2 are KGHSH and LQKENI. CDR3 length: 15 amino acids. V gave up 3 bases and J gave up 5 bases, with 16 bases separating them. The CDR3 reads CASSPADMVVYGYTF. In DNA, the CDR3 is TGTGCCAGCTCACCCGCGGACATGGTGGTGTATGGCTACACCTTC.

The V and J genes are TRBV18 and TRBJ1-1, with D uncertain. With 4 bases removed from V and 1 base from J, the gap between germline ends came to 10 bases. There are 14 residues in the CDR3. Germline V lookup: CDR1 KGHSH, CDR2 LQKENI. Here the CDR3 reads CASSLAGGNTEAFF. CDR3 bases: TGTGCCAGCTCACTTGCAGGAGGGAACACTGAAGCTTTCTTT.

The count of this clone is one. V and J are TRBV7-9 and TRBJ1-3, with D perhaps TRBD1 (6 bases). This CDR3 has 16 amino acids. From germline, CDR1 is SEHNR and CDR2 FQNEAQ (reference sequence). V was clipped by 1 base and J by 2 bases, with 12 bases between them. The chain's CDR3 is CASSLGAGDAGNTIYF. The CDR3, as DNA: TGTGCCAGCAGCTTAGGGGCAGGGGATGCTGGAAACACCATATATTTT.

The chain uses TRBV5-6 and TRBJ1-2; weak D call: TRBD1 (5 bases). Trimming shortened V by 0 bases and J by 4 bases, and 10 bases separated the two germline ends. CDR1 is SGHDT and CDR2 is YYEEEE in the germline V gene. The CDR3 has 14 amino acids. For the CDR3, the DNA is TGTGCCAGCAGCTTGGCATCAGGGCCCTATGGCTACACCTTC. Protein: CASSLASGPYGYTF.

The chain recombines TRBV3-1 (or the pseudogene TRBV3-2) with TRBJ1-5; D possibly corresponds to TRBD1 (6 bases). CDR1 is LGHDT, CDR2 YNNKEL, per germline (reference sequence). Trimming shortened V by 6 bases and J by 7 bases, and 19 bases separated the two germline ends. This CDR3 contains 15 residues. CDR3 amino acids: CASSPDRRSGQPQHF. The DNA of the CDR3 is TGTGCCAGCAGTCCCGACAGGCGTTCAGGACAGCCCCAGCATTTT.

The chain has TRBV7-2 and TRBJ2-1; 8 nucleotides align to TRBD2. The CDR3 is 17 residues long. V trimming: 1 base; J trimming: 2 bases; junction bases outside the gene matches: 7. Germline loops: CDR1 SGHTA, CDR2 FQGNSA. The DNA of the CDR3 is TGTGCCAGCAGCTTAGGTCCCGGGAGGGCGGCCTACAATGAGCAGTTCTTC. Encoded protein: CASSLGPGRAAYNEQFF. The whole variable domain, remainder taken from reference TRBV7-2 and TRBJ2-1, is GAGVSQSPSNKVTEKGKDVELRCDPISGHTALYWYRQSLGQGLEFLIYFQGNSAPDKSGLPSDRFSAERTGGSVSTLTIQRTQQEDSAVYLCASSLGPGRAAYNEQFFGPGTRLTVL.